A selection of T cell receptor beta chains follows, all from one sample in a study of blood T cell repertoires in COVID-19. TCRdb's copy holds only in-frame clones and misses some; the assay was immunoSEQ multiplex PCR. The sample shows about 140,000 clones, around 87% of them seen only once. The specimen was PBMCs or T cells enriched from blood (not recorded which). These TCRs come from a man between 60 and 75 years old who had recovered from COVID-19. CDR3s include the opening cysteine and the closing phenylalanine or tryptophan. A D gene is named only where the DNA matches it firmly. Clone size, where shown, is once, few, many, or a class for clones that have expanded.

v_gene	j_gene	d_gene	abundance	CDR3nt	CDR3aa
TRBV7-9	TRBJ2-1	TRBD2	-	TGTGCCAGCAGCTCGGGCGGGGGGTGGAATGAGCAGTTCTTC	CASSSGGGWNEQFF
TRBV5-1	TRBJ2-2	TRBD2	once	TGCGCCAGCAGAGCGGGGTCGGTCACCGGGGAGCTGTTTTTT	CASRAGSVTGELFF
TRBV5-4	TRBJ2-1	TRBD2	-	TGTGCCAGCAGCTTTCTGGGTAGGGGGACTAGAGTCTATGAGCAGTTCTTC	CASSFLGRGTRVYEQFF
TRBV30	TRBJ1-6	TRBD1	-	TGTGCCTGGAGCCCCCCCGACAGGGTTTCACCCCTCCACTTT	CAWSPPDRVSPLHF
TRBV19	TRBJ1-5	-	-	TGTGCCAGTAGTATAGCGGCAGGGGTTGATCAGCCCCAGCATTTT	CASSIAAGVDQPQHF
TRBV29-1	TRBJ2-3	-	-	TGCAGCGTTGATCGGGGGAGCACAGATACGCAGTATTTT	CSVDRGSTDTQYF
TRBV30	TRBJ2-3	TRBD2	-	TGTGCCTGGAGTGTCAAGCGGGGGATCAGGGATACGCAGTATTTT	CAWSVKRGIRDTQYF
TRBV6-1	TRBJ2-1	-	-	TGTGCCAGCAGTGAAAGTTCCAGGACTGGGATGTATGAGCAGTTCTTC	CASSESSRTGMYEQFF
TRBV11-2	TRBJ2-1	TRBD2	-	TGTGCCAGCAGCTTAGCGGGGGGGCTTTTTGAGCAGTTCTTC	CASSLAGGLFEQFF
TRBV19	TRBJ2-7	-	-	TGTGCCAGTAGTATCACAGGTGCCTACGAGCAGTACTTC	CASSITGAYEQYF
TRBV28	TRBJ1-5	-	-	TGTGCCAGCAAGGACACTAATCAGCCCCAGCATTTT	CASKDTNQPQHF
TRBV9	TRBJ2-7	-	few	TGTGCCAGCAGCGTAGTCGGGAACTGGGGGGACGAGCAGTACTTC	CASSVVGNWGDEQYF
TRBV4-2	TRBJ1-2	-	-	TGTGCCAGCAGCCAAGAGCAGGGGCAATATGGCTACACCTTC	CASSQEQGQYGYTF
TRBV28	TRBJ1-2	-	-	TGTGCCAGCAGTTCAAGCGGCCGGTCTAACTATGGCTACACCTTC	CASSSSGRSNYGYTF
TRBV28	TRBJ2-7	TRBD1	once	TGTGCCAGCACCACGACAGGGGGAATCTACGAGCAGTACTTC	CASTTTGGIYEQYF
TRBV7-9	TRBJ2-1	TRBD2	-	TGTGCCAGCAGCTTAGCTTTTCTAGCGGGATCGTTGGCCAATGAGCAGTTCTTC	CASSLAFLAGSLANEQFF
TRBV2	TRBJ1-2	TRBD1	-	TGTGCCAGCAGTGAAGCACAGGGGGCAGGAGGCTACACCTTC	CASSEAQGAGGYTF
TRBV30	TRBJ2-1	TRBD2	-	TGTGCCTCCCTCAGCGGGGGGACGCTTGAGCAGTTCTTC	CASLSGGTLEQFF
TRBV18	TRBJ1-2	-	-	TGTGCCAGCTCACCCAGCGGAGGCAACTATGGCTACACCTTC	CASSPSGGNYGYTF
TRBV7-9	TRBJ2-1	TRBD2	-	TGTGCCAGCAGCTTCAGCGGGAAGGCCTACAATGAGCAGTTCTTC	CASSFSGKAYNEQFF
TRBV6-1	TRBJ1-5	-	-	TGTGCCAGCAGTGACAGTTACCTTAGCAATCAGCCCCAGCATTTT	CASSDSYLSNQPQHF
TRBV7-8	TRBJ1-2	-	-	TGTGCCAGCAGCTTAGAAGGTACTTCCTCCTGGAGTGGCTACACCTTC	CASSLEGTSSWSGYTF
TRBV2	TRBJ2-7	-	-	TGTGCCAGCAGTGAACCGCGCTCCTACGAGCAGTACTTC	CASSEPRSYEQYF
TRBV6-5	TRBJ1-2	-	-	TGTGCCACCAGAAACGGGGGAAACTATGGCTACACCTTC	CATRNGGNYGYTF
TRBV11-1	TRBJ2-3	TRBD1	few	TGTGCCAGCAGCTTGCTAGGACAGGGTACGCAGTATTTT	CASSLLGQGTQYF
TRBV18	TRBJ2-5	TRBD2	once	TGTGCCAGCTCACCACCGAAGTACCAGGGAACCCCGGGGGGGCAAGAGACCCAGTACTTC	CASSPPKYQGTPGGQETQYF
TRBV6-6	TRBJ2-2	-	-	TGTGCCAGCAGTCAGAGAATATCTGGGAACACCGGGGAGCTGTTTTTT	CASSQRISGNTGELFF
TRBV28	TRBJ2-4	-	once	TGTGCCAGCAGTTTAGTTGGGGCAGGGCAAAACATTCAGTACTTC	CASSLVGAGQNIQYF
TRBV27	TRBJ1-5	-	-	TGTGCCAGCAGTGCGCAGGGAAATAGCAATCAGCCCCAGCATTTT	CASSAQGNSNQPQHF
TRBV19	TRBJ1-4	-	-	TGTGCCAGTAGTGCCCAGACAGTTGAAAAACTGTTTTTT	CASSAQTVEKLFF
TRBV11-2	TRBJ2-1	TRBD2	-	TGTGCCAGCAGCCCAGGACGGACTAGCGGGACCTACAATGAGCAGTTCTTC	CASSPGRTSGTYNEQFF
TRBV9	TRBJ1-1	TRBD1	-	TGCGCCCGCCGCGTAGGGGGCAGGGGGCGGGACACTGAAGCTTTCTTT	CARRVGGRGRDTEAFF
TRBV5-1	TRBJ2-2	-	-	TGCGCCAGCAGCTTGAGCAACAGAAACACCGGGGAGCTGTTTTTT	CASSLSNRNTGELFF
TRBV5-4	TRBJ1-1	-	-	TGTGCCAGCAGCGCGGGTTGGAACACTGAAGCTTTCTTT	CASSAGWNTEAFF
TRBV18	TRBJ2-2	TRBD1	-	TGTGCCAGCGGACCCGGGACAGCCAACACCGGGGAGCTGTTTTTT	CASGPGTANTGELFF
TRBV27	TRBJ1-4	-	-	TGTGCCAGCAGCCCCGGGGGGCGACTGGGTGAAAAACTGTTTTTT	CASSPGGRLGEKLFF
TRBV6-2/TRBV6-3	TRBJ2-5	-	-	TGTGCCAGCAGTTATCCGGGAGAGACCCAGTACTTC	CASSYPGETQYF
TRBV4-2	TRBJ2-2	TRBD1	-	TGTGCCAGCAGCCAAATAGGGGGCGTCCACGGGGAGCTGTTTTTT	CASSQIGGVHGELFF
TRBV3-1/TRBV3-2	TRBJ2-7	-	-	TGTGCCAGCAGCCAAGATTCAGGGATCACCTACGAGCAGTACTTC	CASSQDSGITYEQYF
TRBV6-1	TRBJ1-2	-	once	TGTGCCAGCACCGTTTCGGGGATTGGTAACTATGGCTACACCTTC	CASTVSGIGNYGYTF
TRBV7-8	TRBJ2-1	-	-	TGTGCCAGCAGCCCCGGTCCAGGGTTCAATGAGCAGTTCTTC	CASSPGPGFNEQFF
TRBV14	TRBJ2-5	TRBD2	-	TGTGCCAGCAGCCCGGGACTAGCGGGCAGGAAAGAGACCCAGTACTTC	CASSPGLAGRKETQYF
TRBV7-9	TRBJ1-6	-	-	TGTGCCAGCAGCTTGGGGAGCTCCTATAATTCACCCCTCCACTTT	CASSLGSSYNSPLHF
TRBV19	TRBJ1-3	TRBD1	-	TGTGCCAGTAGTATCGACAGGGGTGGAAACACCATATATTTT	CASSIDRGGNTIYF
TRBV6-5	TRBJ2-5	-	-	TGTGCCAGCAGGGGAGGGACATTTTGGGGAGAGACCCAGTACTTC	CASRGGTFWGETQYF
TRBV6-5	TRBJ1-5	-	-	TGTGCCAGCAGTTACGATTGGTTAGGAGGCAATCAGCCCCAGCATTTT	CASSYDWLGGNQPQHF
TRBV10-3	TRBJ2-1	TRBD2	-	TGTGCCATCAGTGAAAGGACTAGCGTCCGGGGGAGCTCCTACAATGAGCAGTTCTTC	CAISERTSVRGSSYNEQFF
TRBV4-1	TRBJ2-5	-	-	TGCGCCAGCAGCCAAGCCACGGCGGACAGCGGCACCCAGTACTTC	CASSQATADSGTQYF